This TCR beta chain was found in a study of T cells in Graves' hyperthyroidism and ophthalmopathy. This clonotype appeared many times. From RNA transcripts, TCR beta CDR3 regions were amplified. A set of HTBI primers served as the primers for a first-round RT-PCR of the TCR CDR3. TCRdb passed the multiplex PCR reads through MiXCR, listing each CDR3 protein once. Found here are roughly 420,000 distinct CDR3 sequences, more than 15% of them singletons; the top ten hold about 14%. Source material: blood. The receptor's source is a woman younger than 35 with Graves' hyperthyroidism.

Written as DNA, the CDR3 is TGTGCCAGCAGCTTGGCCCCGGGGAAGAATAGCAATCAGCCCCAGCATTTT. As protein: CASSLAPGKNSNQPQHF. The V gene is TRBV7-8, the J gene TRBJ1-5; D unresolved. The CDR3 has 17 amino acids. Between the trimmed V and J ends, which lost 3 bases and 0 bases, there was a span of 15 bases. The germline V gene encodes CDR1 SGHVS and CDR2 FQNEAQ.